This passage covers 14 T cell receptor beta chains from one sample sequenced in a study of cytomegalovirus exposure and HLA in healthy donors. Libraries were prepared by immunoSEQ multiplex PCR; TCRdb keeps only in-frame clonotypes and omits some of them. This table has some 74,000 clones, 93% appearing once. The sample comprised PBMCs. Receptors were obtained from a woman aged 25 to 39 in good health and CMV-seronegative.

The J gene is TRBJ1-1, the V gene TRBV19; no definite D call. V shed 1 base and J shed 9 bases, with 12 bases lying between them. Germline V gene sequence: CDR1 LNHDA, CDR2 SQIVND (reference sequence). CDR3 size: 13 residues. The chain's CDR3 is CASSIARQGQAFF. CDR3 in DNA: TGTGCCAGTAGTATAGCCCGACAAGGCCAAGCTTTCTTT.

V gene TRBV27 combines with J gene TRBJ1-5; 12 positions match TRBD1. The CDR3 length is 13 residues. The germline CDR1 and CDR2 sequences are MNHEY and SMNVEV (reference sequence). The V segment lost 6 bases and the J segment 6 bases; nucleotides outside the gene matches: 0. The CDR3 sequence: CASRGQGAQPQHF. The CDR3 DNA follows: TGTGCCAGCAGGGGACAGGGGGCTCAGCCCCAGCATTTT.

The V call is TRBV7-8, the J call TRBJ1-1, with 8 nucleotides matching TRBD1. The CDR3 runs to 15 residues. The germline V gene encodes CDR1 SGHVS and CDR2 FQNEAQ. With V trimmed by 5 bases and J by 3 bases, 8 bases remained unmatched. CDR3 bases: TGTGCCAGCAGCCCGACAGGGGTAAGGGACACTGAAGCTTTCTTT. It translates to CASSPTGVRDTEAFF.

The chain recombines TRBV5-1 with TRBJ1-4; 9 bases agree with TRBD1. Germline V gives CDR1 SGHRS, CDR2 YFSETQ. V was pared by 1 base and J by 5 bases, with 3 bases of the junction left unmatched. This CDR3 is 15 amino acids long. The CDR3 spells CASSLMDRGNEKLFF. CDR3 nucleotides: TGCGCCAGCAGCTTGATGGACAGGGGCAATGAAAAACTGTTTTTT. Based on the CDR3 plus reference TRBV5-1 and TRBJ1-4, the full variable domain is KAGVTQTPRYLIKTRGQQVTLSCSPISGHRSVSWYQQTPGQGLQFLFEYFSETQRNKGNFPGRFSGRQFSNSRSEMNVSTLELGDSALYLCASSLMDRGNEKLFFGSGTQLSVL.

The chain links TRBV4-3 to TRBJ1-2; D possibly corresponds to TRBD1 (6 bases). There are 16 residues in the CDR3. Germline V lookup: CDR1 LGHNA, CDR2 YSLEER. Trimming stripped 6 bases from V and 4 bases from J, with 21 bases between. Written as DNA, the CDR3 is TGCGCCAGCAGACGGGACACCGCTTCGGTGGGCTATGGCTACACCTTC. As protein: CASRRDTASVGYGYTF.

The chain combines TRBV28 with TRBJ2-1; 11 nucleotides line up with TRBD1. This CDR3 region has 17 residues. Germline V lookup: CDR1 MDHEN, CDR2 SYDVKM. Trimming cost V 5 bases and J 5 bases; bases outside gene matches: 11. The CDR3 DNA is TGTGCCAGCAGTCCAGCCGCCTCGGGACAGGGGGACAATGAGCAGTTCTTC. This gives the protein CASSPAASGQGDNEQFF.

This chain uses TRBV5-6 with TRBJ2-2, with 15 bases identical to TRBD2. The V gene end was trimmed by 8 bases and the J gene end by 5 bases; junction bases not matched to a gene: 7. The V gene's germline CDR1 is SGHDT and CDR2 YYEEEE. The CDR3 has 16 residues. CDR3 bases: TGTGCCAGTGGACTAGCGGGAGGGGGAAAGACCGGGGAGCTGTTTTTT. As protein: CASGLAGGGKTGELFF.

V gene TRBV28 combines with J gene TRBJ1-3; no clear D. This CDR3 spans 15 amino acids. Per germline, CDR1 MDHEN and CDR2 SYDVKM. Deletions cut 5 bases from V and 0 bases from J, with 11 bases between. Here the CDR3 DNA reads TGTGCCAGCAGTCCTGCGGGGAGCTCTGGAAACACCATATATTTT. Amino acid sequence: CASSPAGSSGNTIYF.

The CDR3 DNA sequence: TGCGCCAGCAGCACATCCTCCGGGGTGGGAGTCTTTGGGGCCAACGTCCTGACTTTC. Its translation is CASSTSSGVGVFGANVLTF. The V gene is TRBV5-1, the J gene TRBJ2-6; tentatively, D is TRBD2 (5 bases). CDR1 SGHRS and CDR2 YFSETQ come from the germline V gene. This CDR3 spans 19 amino acids. Between the trimmed V and J ends, which lost 4 bases and 3 bases, there was a span of 23 bases.

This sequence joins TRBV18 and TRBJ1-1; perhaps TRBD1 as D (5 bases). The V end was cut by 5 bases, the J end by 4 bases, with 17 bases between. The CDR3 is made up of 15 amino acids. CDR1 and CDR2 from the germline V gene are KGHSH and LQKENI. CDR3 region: CASSGLRGVGTEAFF. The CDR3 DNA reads TGTGCCAGCTCAGGGTTAAGGGGTGTAGGCACTGAAGCTTTCTTT.

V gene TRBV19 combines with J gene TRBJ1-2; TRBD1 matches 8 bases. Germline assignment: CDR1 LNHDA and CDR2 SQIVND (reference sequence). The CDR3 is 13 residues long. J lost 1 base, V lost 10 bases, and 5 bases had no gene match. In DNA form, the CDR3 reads TGTGCCACCTTCAGGGGGCTTAACTATGGCTACACCTTC. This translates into CATFRGLNYGYTF.

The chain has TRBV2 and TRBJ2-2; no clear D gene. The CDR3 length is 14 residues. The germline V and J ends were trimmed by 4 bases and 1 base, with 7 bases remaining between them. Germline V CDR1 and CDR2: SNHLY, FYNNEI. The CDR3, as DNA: TGTGCCAGCAGTGGAACTATGAACACCGGGGAGCTGTTTTTT. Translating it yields CASSGTMNTGELFF. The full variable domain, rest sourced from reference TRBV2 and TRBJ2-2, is EPEVTQTPSHQVTQMGQEVILRCVPISNHLYFYWYRQILGQKVEFLVSFYNNEISEKSEIFDDQFSVERPDGSNFTLKIRSTKLEDSAMYFCASSGTMNTGELFFGEGSRLTVL.

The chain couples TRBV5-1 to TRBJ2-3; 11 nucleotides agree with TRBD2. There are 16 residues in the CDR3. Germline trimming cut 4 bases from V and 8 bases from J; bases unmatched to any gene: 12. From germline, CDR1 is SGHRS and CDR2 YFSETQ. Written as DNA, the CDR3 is TGCGCCAGCAGCCCGACTAGCGGGATGGGACCAGGTACGCAGTATTTT. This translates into CASSPTSGMGPGTQYF.

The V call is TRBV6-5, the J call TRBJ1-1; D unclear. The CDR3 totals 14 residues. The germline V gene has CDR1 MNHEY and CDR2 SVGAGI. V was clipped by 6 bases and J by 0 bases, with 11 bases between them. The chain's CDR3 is CASSAGSLNTEAFF. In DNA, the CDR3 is TGTGCCAGCAGCGCCGGGTCCCTGAACACTGAAGCTTTCTTT.